Presented here are 16 T cell receptor beta chains from one specimen sequenced in a study of T cell repertoires in cytomegalovirus infection. Their antigen targets remain unknown. One entry per CDR3 protein, called by TCRdb with MiXCR from the reads. The data show fewer than 1,000,000 distinct CDR3 sequences, with less than 35% seen just once and around 15% held by the top ten. The source was cultured CD8+ T cells from PBMCs, collected from culture after CMV antigen stimulation. All receptors come from a human donor in good health (CMV status not recorded). Some clones in this sample may be carry-over from other donors' samples.

The V gene is TRBV7-3, the J gene TRBJ2-5, with D tentatively TRBD1 (6 bases). Trimming took 0 bases from V and 5 from J, leaving 13 bases between them. Looked up from germline, CDR1 is SGHTA and CDR2 is FQGTGA. This CDR3 has 15 residues. CDR3 protein: CASSLTRQDRETQYF. The CDR3 DNA follows: TGTGCCAGCAGCTTAACGAGACAGGATAGGGAGACCCAGTACTTC.

This clonotype was seen a handful of times. The chain carries TRBV19 and TRBJ2-7; D not resolved. This CDR3 is built from 15 residues. Germline V gene lookup returns CDR1 LNHDA and CDR2 SQIVND (reference sequence). Trimming stripped 5 bases from V and 5 bases from J, with 19 bases between. In DNA, the CDR3 is TGTGCCAGTAGTTTCGGACCTGATCTTAAAGACGAGCAGTACTTC. It yields the protein CASSFGPDLKDEQYF. Full variable domain (missing parts from reference TRBV19 and TRBJ2-7): DGGITQSPKYLFRKEGQNVTLSCEQNLNHDAMYWYRQDPGQGLRLIYYSQIVNDFQKGDIAEGYSVSREKKESFPLTVTSAQKNPTAFYLCASSFGPDLKDEQYFGPGTRLTVT.

With regard to this clonotype: Being one base from a much bigger clone, this may be a read error. The chain has TRBV7-2 and TRBJ1-1, with D perhaps matching TRBD1 (6 bases). The CDR3 runs to 16 residues. Trimming left V 5 bases short and J 3 bases short, with 19 bases between. Germline values: CDR1 SGHTA, CDR2 FQGNSA. The CDR3 sequence is CASSPPAQQGYTEAFF. CDR3 in DNA: TGTGCCAGCAGCCCTCCGGCACAGCAGGGGTACACTGAAGCTTTCTTT.

The sample holds a few counts of this clonotype. V gene TRBV14 combines with J gene TRBJ2-1; tentatively, D is TRBD2 (6 bases). Trimming took off 0 bases at V and 10 bases at J, with 19 bases between the two ends. Germline CDR1 SGHDN, CDR2 FVKESK. This CDR3 has 16 amino acids. CDR3 sequence (DNA): TGTGCCAGCAGCCAAGATTGGCGGGGCCTCCCAAAAGAGCAGTTCTTC. This codes for CASSQDWRGLPKEQFF.

The chain links TRBV6-5 to TRBJ2-5; 9 bases agree with TRBD2. There are 14 residues in the CDR3. The ends lost 11 bases at V and 5 bases at J; junction bases unmatched: 12. From germline, CDR1 is MNHEY and CDR2 SVGAGI. Here the CDR3 DNA reads TGTGCCCAAACCGGCAGGGCGGGAGGGGAGACCCAGTACTTC. It translates to CAQTGRAGGETQYF.

This clonotype was recorded only once. The chain uses TRBV5-6 and TRBJ2-7, with 10 bases fitting TRBD1. The V segment lost 0 bases and the J segment 2 bases; nucleotides outside the gene matches: 8. The CDR3 sequence is 17 residues long. Germline V lookup: CDR1 SGHDT, CDR2 YYEEEE. This CDR3 reads CASSLEVRQGAAYEQYF. In DNA form, the CDR3 reads TGTGCCAGCAGCTTGGAGGTCAGACAGGGGGCCGCCTACGAGCAGTACTTC. The variable domain in full, completed from reference TRBV5-6 and TRBJ2-7, reads DAGVTQSPTHLIKTRGQQVTLRCSPKSGHDTVSWYQQALGQGPQFIFQYYEEEERQRGNFPDRFSGHQFPNYSSELNVNALLLGDSALYLCASSLEVRQGAAYEQYFGPGTRLTVT.

This rearrangement joins TRBV24-1 to TRBJ2-3; 7 bases align to TRBD1. Germline loops: CDR1 KGHDR, CDR2 SFDVKD. V lost 6 bases and J lost 2; bases outside the gene matches: 7. This CDR3 has 15 amino acids. CDR3 DNA: TGTGCCACCAGTTCCGGGACAGACTACACAGATACGCAGTATTTT. It encodes CATSSGTDYTDTQYF.

This clonotype has more than one count but fewer than ten. The V call is TRBV6-5, the J call TRBJ2-7, with D hard to call. The CDR3 covers 11 residues. V dropped 8 bases and J dropped 2 bases, with 7 bases sitting between them. Germline CDR1 MNHEY, CDR2 SVGAGI. CDR3 DNA: TGTGCCAGCGGCTGGCCCTACGAGCAGTACTTC. Residues: CASGWPYEQYF.

A few counts support this clonotype. This chain joins TRBV7-9 and TRBJ1-1; tentative D call: TRBD1 (6 bases). Germline CDR1 and CDR2: SEHNR and FQNEAQ (reference sequence). The CDR3 runs 14 residues. V was pared by 4 bases and J by 4 bases, with 13 bases between. CDR3 region: CASSSLGQITEAFF. As DNA, the CDR3 is TGTGCCAGCAGCTCCCTCGGACAGATCACTGAAGCTTTCTTT.

There are a few counts of this clonotype. The rearrangement links TRBV12-3 or TRBV12-4 to TRBJ2-2; 14 nucleotides match TRBD2. This CDR3 is built from 16 residues. The V segment lost 6 bases and the J segment 5 bases; nucleotides outside the gene matches: 5. In DNA, the CDR3 is TGTGCCAGCAGCCCGACTAGCGGGGGGGGAACCGGGGAGCTGTTTTTT. Its protein product is CASSPTSGGGTGELFF.

The chain has TRBV29-1 and TRBJ2-1; either TRBD1 or TRBD2 may fit D (5 bases each). Germline V lookup: CDR1 SQVTM, CDR2 ANQGSEA. The CDR3 runs 16 residues. V shed 6 bases and J shed 0 bases, with 18 bases lying between them. CDR3 region: CSVEGRVASSYNEQFF. The CDR3 nucleotides are TGCAGCGTCGAGGGACGGGTAGCCAGCTCCTACAATGAGCAGTTCTTC.

The gene calls are TRBV6-2 or TRBV6-3 and TRBJ2-1, with D perhaps TRBD1 (5 bases). Germline-derived CDR1 and CDR2 are MNHEY and SVGEGT. Trimming cost V 2 bases and J 5 bases, with 10 bases left between them. The CDR3 is 14 residues long. In nucleotides, the CDR3 is TGTGCCAGCAGTTACATAGGCAGGGACAATGAGCAGTTCTTC. Protein sequence: CASSYIGRDNEQFF.

This clonotype was recorded a few times. This chain connects TRBV9 to TRBJ2-2; TRBD1 aligns across 9 bases. CDR1 is SGDLS, CDR2 YYNGEE, per germline. The CDR3 is 16 amino acids. V was clipped by 0 bases and J by 4 bases; unmatched bases: 4. The DNA for the CDR3 is TGTGCCAGCAGCGTAGAAGGGACAGGGACCACCGGGGAGCTGTTTTTT. Translation: CASSVEGTGTTGELFF.

There are many counts of this clonotype. The genes are TRBV7-2 and TRBJ2-1; no firm D call. Trimming pared 6 bases from V and 4 bases from J, leaving 10 bases between. This CDR3 spans 13 amino acids. Germline V gives CDR1 SGHTA, CDR2 FQGNSA. This CDR3 is CASSEGSYNEQFF. The DNA for the CDR3 is TGTGCCAGCAGTGAAGGGTCGTACAATGAGCAGTTCTTC.

The gene calls are TRBV5-5 and TRBJ2-3; D is possibly TRBD2 (6 bases). Germline CDR1 and CDR2: SGHKS and YYEKEE (reference sequence). The germline V and J ends were trimmed by 4 bases and 5 bases, with 20 bases remaining between them. This CDR3 region has 16 residues. CDR3 in DNA: TGTGCCAGCAGCACCGGACTAACCGCCCCCCTAGATACGCAGTATTTT. Translating it yields CASSTGLTAPLDTQYF.

The rearrangement uses TRBV4-1 and TRBJ1-2, with D tentatively TRBD1 (5 bases). V was cut by 0 bases and J by 4 bases, with 15 bases left in between. There are 16 residues in the CDR3. Looked up from germline, CDR1 is MGHRA and CDR2 is YSYEKL. As DNA, the CDR3 is TGCGCCAGCAGCCAAGAGGAGTCGGGAGGGGTCTATGGCTACACCTTC. Translation: CASSQEESGGVYGYTF.